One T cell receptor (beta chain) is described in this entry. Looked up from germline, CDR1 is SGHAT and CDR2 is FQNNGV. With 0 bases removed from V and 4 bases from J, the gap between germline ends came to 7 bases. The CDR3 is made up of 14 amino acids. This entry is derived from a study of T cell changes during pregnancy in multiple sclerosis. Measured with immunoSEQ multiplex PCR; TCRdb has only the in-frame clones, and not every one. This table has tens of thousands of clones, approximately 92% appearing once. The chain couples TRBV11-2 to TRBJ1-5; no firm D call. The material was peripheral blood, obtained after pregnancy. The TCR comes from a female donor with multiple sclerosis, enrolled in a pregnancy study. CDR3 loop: CASSLDRWNQPQHF. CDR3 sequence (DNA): TGTGCCAGCAGCTTAGACAGATGGAATCAGCCCCAGCATTTT.